The entry below gives a single T cell receptor (beta chain) sequence along with its context. Its antigen remains unknown. V shed 3 bases and J shed 0 bases, with 15 bases lying between them. The CDR3 is 16 residues long. Germline CDR1 reads SNHLY; CDR2 reads FYNNEI. This entry belongs to a study of response to subunit inactivated influenza vaccine. General study findings and limits: The authors proposed limited new T cell recruitment per seasonal influenza vaccination.

TCRdb re-derived calls from the RT-PCR reads in MiXCR, one entry per CDR3 protein. The table lists 860,000 or so distinct CDR3 sequences, around 20% of them singletons. Material: PBMCs from blood, obtained 5 days after vaccination. The J gene is TRBJ2-7, the V gene TRBV2; no reliable D call. The receptor comes from a man aged 50 to 60 who received an inactivated influenza vaccine. This CDR3 is CASSDPPATHSYEQYF. The CDR3 coding sequence is TGTGCCAGCAGTGATCCCCCAGCGACCCACTCCTACGAGCAGTACTTC.